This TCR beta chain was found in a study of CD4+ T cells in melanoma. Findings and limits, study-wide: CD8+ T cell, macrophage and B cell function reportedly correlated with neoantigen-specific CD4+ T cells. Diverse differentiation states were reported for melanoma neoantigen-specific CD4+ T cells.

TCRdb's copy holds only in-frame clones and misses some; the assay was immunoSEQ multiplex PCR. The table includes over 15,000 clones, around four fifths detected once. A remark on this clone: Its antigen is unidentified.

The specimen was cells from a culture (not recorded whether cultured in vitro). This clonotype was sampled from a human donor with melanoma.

CDR3 sequence (DNA): TGTGCCAGCAGCAGGACAGGGGTTGCTATGTATGGCTACACCTTC. Translation gives CASSRTGVAMYGYTF. The rearrangement uses TRBV14 and TRBJ1-2; 9 bases are a match to TRBD1. The V gene's germline CDR1 is SGHDN and CDR2 FVKESK. The CDR3 runs 15 residues. After removal of 5 bases from V and 5 bases from J, the junction contained 9 bases not matched to a gene.